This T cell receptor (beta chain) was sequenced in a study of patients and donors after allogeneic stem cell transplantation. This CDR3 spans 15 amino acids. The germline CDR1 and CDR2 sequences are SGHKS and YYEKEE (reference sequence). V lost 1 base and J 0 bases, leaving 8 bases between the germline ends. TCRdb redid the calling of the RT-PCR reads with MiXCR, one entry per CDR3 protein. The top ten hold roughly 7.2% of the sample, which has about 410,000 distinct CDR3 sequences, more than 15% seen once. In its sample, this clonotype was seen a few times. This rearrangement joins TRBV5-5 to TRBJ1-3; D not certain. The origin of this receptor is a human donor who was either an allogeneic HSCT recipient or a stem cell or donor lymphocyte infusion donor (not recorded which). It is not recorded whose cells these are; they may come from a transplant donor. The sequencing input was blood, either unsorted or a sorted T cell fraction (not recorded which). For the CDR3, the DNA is TGTGCCAGCAGCTTGCCCGCCTCCTCTGGAAACACCATATATTTT. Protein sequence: CASSLPASSGNTIYF.